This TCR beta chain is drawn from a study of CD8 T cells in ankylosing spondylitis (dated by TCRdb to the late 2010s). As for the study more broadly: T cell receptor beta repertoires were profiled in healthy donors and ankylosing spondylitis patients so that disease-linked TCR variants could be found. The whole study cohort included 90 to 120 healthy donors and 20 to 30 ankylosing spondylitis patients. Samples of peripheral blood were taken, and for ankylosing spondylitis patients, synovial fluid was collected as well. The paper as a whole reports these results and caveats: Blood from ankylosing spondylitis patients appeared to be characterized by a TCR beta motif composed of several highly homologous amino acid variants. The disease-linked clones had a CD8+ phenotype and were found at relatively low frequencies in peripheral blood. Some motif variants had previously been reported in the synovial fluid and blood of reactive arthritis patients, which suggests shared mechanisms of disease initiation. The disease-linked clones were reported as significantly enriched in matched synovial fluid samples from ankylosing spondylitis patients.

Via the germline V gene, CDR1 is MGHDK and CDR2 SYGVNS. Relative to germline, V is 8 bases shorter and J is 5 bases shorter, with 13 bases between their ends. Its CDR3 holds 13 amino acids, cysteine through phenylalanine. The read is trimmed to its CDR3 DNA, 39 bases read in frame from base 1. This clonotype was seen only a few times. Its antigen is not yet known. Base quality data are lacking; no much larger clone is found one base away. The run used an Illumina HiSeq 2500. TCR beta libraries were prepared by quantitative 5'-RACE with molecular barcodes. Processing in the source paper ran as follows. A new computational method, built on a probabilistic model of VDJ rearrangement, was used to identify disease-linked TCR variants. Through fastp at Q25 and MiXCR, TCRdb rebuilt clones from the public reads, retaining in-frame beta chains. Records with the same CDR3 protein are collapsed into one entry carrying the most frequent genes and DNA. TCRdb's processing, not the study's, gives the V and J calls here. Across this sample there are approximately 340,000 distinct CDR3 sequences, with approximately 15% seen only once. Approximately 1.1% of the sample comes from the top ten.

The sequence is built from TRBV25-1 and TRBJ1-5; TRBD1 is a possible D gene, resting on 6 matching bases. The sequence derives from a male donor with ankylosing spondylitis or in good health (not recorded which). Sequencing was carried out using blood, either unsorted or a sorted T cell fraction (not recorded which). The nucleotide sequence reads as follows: TGTGCCAGCCATGGGGGGGGCCATCAGCCCCAGCATTTT. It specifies CASHGGGHQPQHF.